This T cell receptor beta chain is from a study of tumor and adjacent non-tumor tissue in lung cancer. Turning to the study itself: There were some 12 adenocarcinoma, a couple of squamous cell carcinoma and 1 small cell lung cancer cases.

A modified ARM-PCR protocol with three rounds of nested PCR amplified TCRbeta. From the multiplex PCR reads, TCRdb called clonotypes with MiXCR, one entry per CDR3 protein. The sample holds some 120,000 distinct CDR3 sequences, around three fifths seen once. No cell sorting was done before RNA was extracted from the tissue. The V and J ends lost 6 bases and 8 bases respectively, with 14 bases between them. The germline V gene has CDR1 LGHNT and CDR2 FRNRAP. The CDR3 consists of 12 residues. As regards this clonotype: Just one base apart from a much larger clone, this may be a read error.

This sequence joins TRBV12-5 and TRBJ2-7; D is undetermined. The clonotype comes from a young man with non-small cell lung cancer. Material: lung tumor tissue. CDR3 in DNA: TGTGCTAGTGGGCCCGATGCGACAAAGCAGTACTTC. It codes for CASGPDATKQYF.